Presented here are 20 T cell receptor beta chains from one specimen sequenced in a study of T cells after yellow fever vaccination. TCRdb re-derived calls from the 5' RACE reads in MiXCR, one entry per CDR3 protein. The table includes hundreds of thousands of distinct CDR3 sequences, roughly 14% detected once. Sequencing used PBMCs, obtained on the day of the yellow fever booster vaccination. These receptors all come from a man younger than 45 who received the YFV17D yellow fever vaccine.

The V and J genes are TRBV5-1 and TRBJ2-3; 10 bases are shared with TRBD2. The germline V gene has CDR1 SGHRS and CDR2 YFSETQ. CDR3 size: 17 residues. V lost 1 base to trimming and J lost 0 bases; unmatched junction nucleotides: 5. CDR3 loop: CASSLWASGRSTDTQYF. As DNA, the CDR3 is TGCGCCAGCAGCTTGTGGGCTAGCGGGAGAAGCACAGATACGCAGTATTTT.

This clonotype was recorded a few times. This sequence joins TRBV5-6 and TRBJ2-7; D possibly uses TRBD1 or TRBD2 (6 bases each). With 5 bases removed from V and 4 bases from J, the gap between germline ends came to 16 bases. CDR1 SGHDT and CDR2 YYEEEE come from the germline V gene. This CDR3 has 14 residues. DNA of the CDR3: TGTGCCAGCAGGGCGACGGGGGCAGGTTACGAGCAGTACTTC. Translating it yields CASRATGAGYEQYF. The whole variable domain, remainder taken from reference TRBV5-6 and TRBJ2-7, is DAGVTQSPTHLIKTRGQQVTLRCSPKSGHDTVSWYQQALGQGPQFIFQYYEEEERQRGNFPDRFSGHQFPNYSSELNVNALLLGDSALYLCASRATGAGYEQYFGPGTRLTVT.

This clonotype was detected only a few times. The chain couples TRBV28 to TRBJ2-2, with D unresolved. The CDR3 totals 12 residues. With 11 bases removed from V and 2 bases from J, the gap between germline ends came to 9 bases. Germline V gene lookup returns CDR1 MDHEN and CDR2 SYDVKM. CDR3 DNA: TGTGCCGCGCTGAGAAACACCGGGGAGCTGTTTTTT. It is translated as CAALRNTGELFF. Full variable domain (missing parts from reference TRBV28 and TRBJ2-2): DVKVTQSSRYLVKRTGEKVFLECVQDMDHENMFWYRQDPGLGLRLIYFSYDVKMKEKGDIPEGYSVSREKKERFSLILESASTNQTSMYLCAALRNTGELFFGEGSRLTVL.

This clonotype was seen a handful of times. J is TRBJ1-1 and V is TRBV6-1; D possibly corresponds to TRBD1 (5 bases). Trimming left V 6 bases short and J 0 bases short, with 8 bases between. The CDR3 length is 13 residues. Looked up from germline, CDR1 is MNHNS and CDR2 is SASEGT. The CDR3 region is CASRTAMNTEAFF. CDR3 nucleotides: TGTGCCAGCAGGACAGCCATGAACACTGAAGCTTTCTTT.

This chain uses TRBV29-1 with TRBJ2-7; TRBD1 matches 7 bases. Germline V gives CDR1 SQVTM, CDR2 ANQGSEA. V dropped 7 bases and J dropped 6; count of bases not matched to a gene: 12. The length of the CDR3 is 13 residues. The CDR3 sequence is CSASSGQGVEQYF. The CDR3 region has the DNA TGCAGCGCATCATCGGGGCAGGGGGTCGAGCAGTACTTC.

This clonotype appeared a few times. The chain carries TRBV6-2 or TRBV6-3 and TRBJ2-7, with D perhaps TRBD2 (5 bases). V lost 10 bases and J lost 2, with 9 bases in between. The V gene's germline CDR1 is MNHEY and CDR2 SVGEGT. CDR3 length equals 11 residues. CDR3 sequence (DNA): TGTGCCACCGAGGGTACCTACGAGCAGTACTTC. It is translated as CATEGTYEQYF.

This clonotype was observed a handful of times. This chain connects TRBV6-4 to TRBJ2-1, with TRBD2 identical over 8 bases. Germline CDR1 reads MRHNA; CDR2 reads SNTAGT. The CDR3 length is 12 residues. The junction had 6 bases not matched to a gene; V was cut back by 4 bases and J by 13 bases. CDR3 bases: TGTGCCAGCAGTGCCTCAGCGGGGGTTCAGTTCTTC. Translation gives CASSASAGVQFF.

This chain links TRBV18 with TRBJ2-3; TRBD1 is a possible D gene (6 bases). V was pared by 2 bases and J by 1 base, with 13 bases between. CDR3 size: 16 residues. The germline V gene has CDR1 KGHSH and CDR2 LQKENI. The CDR3 is CASSPRRQARTDTQYF. CDR3 DNA: TGTGCCAGCTCACCAAGGAGACAGGCCCGCACAGATACGCAGTATTTT.

This clonotype was observed a few times. The chain has TRBV5-4 and TRBJ2-3; a weak D match, TRBD2 (5 bases). This CDR3 has 17 amino acids. Trimming pared 4 bases from V and 2 bases from J, leaving 20 bases between. The V gene's germline CDR1 is SGHNT and CDR2 YYREEE (reference sequence). Here the CDR3 reads CASSPPAGVRDTDTQYF. The CDR3 DNA follows: TGTGCCAGCAGCCCCCCCGCCGGGGTAAGAGACACAGATACGCAGTATTTT.

The chain employs TRBV18 and TRBJ2-7; possibly TRBD2 for D (5 bases). The CDR3 length is 13 residues. Trimming cost V 8 bases and J 0 bases, with 11 bases left between them. CDR1 is KGHSH and CDR2 is LQKENI in the germline V gene. This CDR3 reads CASGWTDSYEQYF. The CDR3 nucleotides are TGTGCCAGCGGATGGACTGACTCCTACGAGCAGTACTTC.

Only a few counts were recorded for this clonotype. The chain couples TRBV20-1 to TRBJ2-4, with D tentatively TRBD1 or TRBD2 (5 bases each). CDR1 is DFQATT, CDR2 SNEGSKA, per germline (reference sequence). CDR3 length: 12 amino acids. V lost 5 bases and J 3 bases, leaving 8 bases between the germline ends. The CDR3 here is CSARDGKNIQYF. DNA for the CDR3: TGCAGTGCTCGGGACGGCAAAAACATTCAGTACTTC.

This clonotype was recorded a few times. This sequence joins TRBV7-6 and TRBJ1-4; D is uncertain. Germline V gene data show CDR1 as SGHVS and CDR2 as FNYEAQ. Trimming stripped 3 bases from V and 5 bases from J, with 13 bases between. CDR3 length equals 15 residues. CDR3 sequence reads: CASSLRMGRNEKLFF. CDR3 nucleotides: TGTGCCAGCAGCTTGCGGATGGGCAGAAATGAAAAACTGTTTTTT.

CDR3 sequence: CSARVYKKETQYF. DNA of the CDR3: TGCAGTGCTAGAGTATATAAGAAAGAGACCCAGTACTTC. The chain has TRBV20-1 and TRBJ2-5; D uncertain. The CDR3 is 13 amino acids. V was clipped by 1 base and J by 3 bases, with 9 bases between them. Per the germline V gene, CDR1 is DFQATT and CDR2 is SNEGSKA (reference sequence).

The V call is TRBV29-1, the J call TRBJ2-7, with D possibly being TRBD2 (6 bases). Trimming stripped 4 bases from V and 9 bases from J, with 19 bases between. Germline V gives CDR1 SQVTM, CDR2 ANQGSEA. The length of the CDR3 is 13 residues. The DNA of the CDR3 is TGCAGCGTTGTAGGCGGGGTACCGGGTCGGCAGTACTTC. It specifies CSVVGGVPGRQYF.

The CDR3 reads CSAKPGQASYEQYF. Written as DNA, the CDR3 is TGCAGTGCTAAGCCGGGACAGGCATCCTACGAGCAGTACTTC. This rearrangement joins TRBV20-1 to TRBJ2-7, with TRBD1 matching over 8 bases. The germline V gene encodes CDR1 DFQATT and CDR2 SNEGSKA (reference sequence). The CDR3 is 14 residues long. V lost 4 bases and J lost 1; bases outside the gene matches: 6.

In its sample, this clonotype was seen many times. The rearrangement links TRBV18 to TRBJ2-7; D is unclear. Between the trimmed V and J ends, which lost 5 bases and 6 bases, there was a span of 20 bases. This CDR3 is built from 15 residues. Germline V gene sequence: CDR1 KGHSH, CDR2 LQKENI. Here the CDR3 DNA reads TGTGCCAGCTCATTAAGTGACTTGACCCTGTCCGAGCAGTACTTC. It is translated as CASSLSDLTLSEQYF.

This clonotype was counted between two and nine times. The chain is built from TRBV4-3 and TRBJ1-5; a weak D match, TRBD1 (6 bases). The germline V and J ends were trimmed by 2 bases and 5 bases, with 10 bases remaining between them. Germline-derived CDR1 and CDR2 are LGHNA and YSLEER. This CDR3 is 14 amino acids long. The CDR3 bases are TGCGCCAGCAGCCAAACAGGGTTCGATCAGCCCCAGCATTTT. Protein product: CASSQTGFDQPQHF.

This clonotype was seen a few times. The V and J genes are TRBV7-2 and TRBJ1-2; D is perhaps TRBD1 (6 bases). Germline V lookup: CDR1 SGHTA, CDR2 FQGNSA. The ends were cut back, 1 base at V and 2 bases at J, with 11 bases in the middle. There are 15 residues in the CDR3. CDR3 loop: CASSLVGGPNYGYTF. The CDR3, as DNA: TGTGCCAGCAGCTTAGTAGGGGGGCCGAACTATGGCTACACCTTC.

The rearrangement links TRBV10-3 to TRBJ2-1, with 7 positions matching TRBD2. After removal of 11 bases from V and 7 bases from J, the junction contained 14 bases not matched to a gene. The germline gives CDR1 ENHRY, CDR2 SYGVKD. The length of the CDR3 is 14 residues. In nucleotides, the CDR3 is TGTGCCTCCGAACGATCCCGGGGAGGGAATGAGCAGTTCTTC. Encoded protein: CASERSRGGNEQFF.

This clonotype was observed a handful of times. This rearrangement joins TRBV14 to TRBJ2-1; D unclear. Germline values: CDR1 SGHDN, CDR2 FVKESK. The germline V and J ends were trimmed by 3 bases and 0 bases, with 9 bases remaining between them. This CDR3 has 15 residues. The CDR3: CASSHQIYSYNEQFF. CDR3 bases: TGTGCCAGCAGCCACCAGATTTACTCCTACAATGAGCAGTTCTTC.